The clone carrying this T cell receptor (beta chain) was counted many times. The germline V gene has CDR1 SGHDT and CDR2 YYEEEE. Trimming removed 1 base at V and 4 bases at J, with 12 bases between. The CDR3 is made up of 14 amino acids. The TCRbeta library incorporated unique molecular identifiers. A single record per CDR3 protein comes from TCRdb applying MiXCR to the PCR reads. Altogether approximately 83,000 distinct CDR3 sequences are present, roughly 8.3% being singletons, with the ten largest covering more than 6.5%. The data belong to a study of T-cell reconstitution after alpha-beta-depleted transplantation in children.

Source: PBMCs from the stem cell graft donor, taken from the stem cell graft. V gene TRBV5-6 combines with J gene TRBJ2-7; no clear D gene. This clonotype originated in a human donor who donated a stem cell graft to a child with congenital amegakaryocytic thrombocytopenia. This CDR3 reads CASSLSRTVYEQYF. The CDR3 nucleotides are TGTGCCAGCAGCTTGTCCCGGACGGTTTACGAGCAGTACTTC.